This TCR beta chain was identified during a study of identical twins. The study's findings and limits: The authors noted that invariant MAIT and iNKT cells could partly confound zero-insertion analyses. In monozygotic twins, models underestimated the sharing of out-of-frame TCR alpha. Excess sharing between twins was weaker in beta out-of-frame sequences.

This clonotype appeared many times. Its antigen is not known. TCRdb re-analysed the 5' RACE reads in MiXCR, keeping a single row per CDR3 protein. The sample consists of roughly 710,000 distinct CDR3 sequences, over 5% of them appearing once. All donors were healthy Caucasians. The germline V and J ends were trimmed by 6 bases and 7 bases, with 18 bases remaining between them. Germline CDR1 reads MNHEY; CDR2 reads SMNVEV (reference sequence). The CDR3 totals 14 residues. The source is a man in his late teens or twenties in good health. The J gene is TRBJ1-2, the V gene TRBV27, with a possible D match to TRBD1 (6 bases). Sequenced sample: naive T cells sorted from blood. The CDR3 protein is CASRMGTPLSGYTF. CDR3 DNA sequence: TGTGCCAGCAGGATGGGGACACCCCTCTCTGGCTACACCTTC.